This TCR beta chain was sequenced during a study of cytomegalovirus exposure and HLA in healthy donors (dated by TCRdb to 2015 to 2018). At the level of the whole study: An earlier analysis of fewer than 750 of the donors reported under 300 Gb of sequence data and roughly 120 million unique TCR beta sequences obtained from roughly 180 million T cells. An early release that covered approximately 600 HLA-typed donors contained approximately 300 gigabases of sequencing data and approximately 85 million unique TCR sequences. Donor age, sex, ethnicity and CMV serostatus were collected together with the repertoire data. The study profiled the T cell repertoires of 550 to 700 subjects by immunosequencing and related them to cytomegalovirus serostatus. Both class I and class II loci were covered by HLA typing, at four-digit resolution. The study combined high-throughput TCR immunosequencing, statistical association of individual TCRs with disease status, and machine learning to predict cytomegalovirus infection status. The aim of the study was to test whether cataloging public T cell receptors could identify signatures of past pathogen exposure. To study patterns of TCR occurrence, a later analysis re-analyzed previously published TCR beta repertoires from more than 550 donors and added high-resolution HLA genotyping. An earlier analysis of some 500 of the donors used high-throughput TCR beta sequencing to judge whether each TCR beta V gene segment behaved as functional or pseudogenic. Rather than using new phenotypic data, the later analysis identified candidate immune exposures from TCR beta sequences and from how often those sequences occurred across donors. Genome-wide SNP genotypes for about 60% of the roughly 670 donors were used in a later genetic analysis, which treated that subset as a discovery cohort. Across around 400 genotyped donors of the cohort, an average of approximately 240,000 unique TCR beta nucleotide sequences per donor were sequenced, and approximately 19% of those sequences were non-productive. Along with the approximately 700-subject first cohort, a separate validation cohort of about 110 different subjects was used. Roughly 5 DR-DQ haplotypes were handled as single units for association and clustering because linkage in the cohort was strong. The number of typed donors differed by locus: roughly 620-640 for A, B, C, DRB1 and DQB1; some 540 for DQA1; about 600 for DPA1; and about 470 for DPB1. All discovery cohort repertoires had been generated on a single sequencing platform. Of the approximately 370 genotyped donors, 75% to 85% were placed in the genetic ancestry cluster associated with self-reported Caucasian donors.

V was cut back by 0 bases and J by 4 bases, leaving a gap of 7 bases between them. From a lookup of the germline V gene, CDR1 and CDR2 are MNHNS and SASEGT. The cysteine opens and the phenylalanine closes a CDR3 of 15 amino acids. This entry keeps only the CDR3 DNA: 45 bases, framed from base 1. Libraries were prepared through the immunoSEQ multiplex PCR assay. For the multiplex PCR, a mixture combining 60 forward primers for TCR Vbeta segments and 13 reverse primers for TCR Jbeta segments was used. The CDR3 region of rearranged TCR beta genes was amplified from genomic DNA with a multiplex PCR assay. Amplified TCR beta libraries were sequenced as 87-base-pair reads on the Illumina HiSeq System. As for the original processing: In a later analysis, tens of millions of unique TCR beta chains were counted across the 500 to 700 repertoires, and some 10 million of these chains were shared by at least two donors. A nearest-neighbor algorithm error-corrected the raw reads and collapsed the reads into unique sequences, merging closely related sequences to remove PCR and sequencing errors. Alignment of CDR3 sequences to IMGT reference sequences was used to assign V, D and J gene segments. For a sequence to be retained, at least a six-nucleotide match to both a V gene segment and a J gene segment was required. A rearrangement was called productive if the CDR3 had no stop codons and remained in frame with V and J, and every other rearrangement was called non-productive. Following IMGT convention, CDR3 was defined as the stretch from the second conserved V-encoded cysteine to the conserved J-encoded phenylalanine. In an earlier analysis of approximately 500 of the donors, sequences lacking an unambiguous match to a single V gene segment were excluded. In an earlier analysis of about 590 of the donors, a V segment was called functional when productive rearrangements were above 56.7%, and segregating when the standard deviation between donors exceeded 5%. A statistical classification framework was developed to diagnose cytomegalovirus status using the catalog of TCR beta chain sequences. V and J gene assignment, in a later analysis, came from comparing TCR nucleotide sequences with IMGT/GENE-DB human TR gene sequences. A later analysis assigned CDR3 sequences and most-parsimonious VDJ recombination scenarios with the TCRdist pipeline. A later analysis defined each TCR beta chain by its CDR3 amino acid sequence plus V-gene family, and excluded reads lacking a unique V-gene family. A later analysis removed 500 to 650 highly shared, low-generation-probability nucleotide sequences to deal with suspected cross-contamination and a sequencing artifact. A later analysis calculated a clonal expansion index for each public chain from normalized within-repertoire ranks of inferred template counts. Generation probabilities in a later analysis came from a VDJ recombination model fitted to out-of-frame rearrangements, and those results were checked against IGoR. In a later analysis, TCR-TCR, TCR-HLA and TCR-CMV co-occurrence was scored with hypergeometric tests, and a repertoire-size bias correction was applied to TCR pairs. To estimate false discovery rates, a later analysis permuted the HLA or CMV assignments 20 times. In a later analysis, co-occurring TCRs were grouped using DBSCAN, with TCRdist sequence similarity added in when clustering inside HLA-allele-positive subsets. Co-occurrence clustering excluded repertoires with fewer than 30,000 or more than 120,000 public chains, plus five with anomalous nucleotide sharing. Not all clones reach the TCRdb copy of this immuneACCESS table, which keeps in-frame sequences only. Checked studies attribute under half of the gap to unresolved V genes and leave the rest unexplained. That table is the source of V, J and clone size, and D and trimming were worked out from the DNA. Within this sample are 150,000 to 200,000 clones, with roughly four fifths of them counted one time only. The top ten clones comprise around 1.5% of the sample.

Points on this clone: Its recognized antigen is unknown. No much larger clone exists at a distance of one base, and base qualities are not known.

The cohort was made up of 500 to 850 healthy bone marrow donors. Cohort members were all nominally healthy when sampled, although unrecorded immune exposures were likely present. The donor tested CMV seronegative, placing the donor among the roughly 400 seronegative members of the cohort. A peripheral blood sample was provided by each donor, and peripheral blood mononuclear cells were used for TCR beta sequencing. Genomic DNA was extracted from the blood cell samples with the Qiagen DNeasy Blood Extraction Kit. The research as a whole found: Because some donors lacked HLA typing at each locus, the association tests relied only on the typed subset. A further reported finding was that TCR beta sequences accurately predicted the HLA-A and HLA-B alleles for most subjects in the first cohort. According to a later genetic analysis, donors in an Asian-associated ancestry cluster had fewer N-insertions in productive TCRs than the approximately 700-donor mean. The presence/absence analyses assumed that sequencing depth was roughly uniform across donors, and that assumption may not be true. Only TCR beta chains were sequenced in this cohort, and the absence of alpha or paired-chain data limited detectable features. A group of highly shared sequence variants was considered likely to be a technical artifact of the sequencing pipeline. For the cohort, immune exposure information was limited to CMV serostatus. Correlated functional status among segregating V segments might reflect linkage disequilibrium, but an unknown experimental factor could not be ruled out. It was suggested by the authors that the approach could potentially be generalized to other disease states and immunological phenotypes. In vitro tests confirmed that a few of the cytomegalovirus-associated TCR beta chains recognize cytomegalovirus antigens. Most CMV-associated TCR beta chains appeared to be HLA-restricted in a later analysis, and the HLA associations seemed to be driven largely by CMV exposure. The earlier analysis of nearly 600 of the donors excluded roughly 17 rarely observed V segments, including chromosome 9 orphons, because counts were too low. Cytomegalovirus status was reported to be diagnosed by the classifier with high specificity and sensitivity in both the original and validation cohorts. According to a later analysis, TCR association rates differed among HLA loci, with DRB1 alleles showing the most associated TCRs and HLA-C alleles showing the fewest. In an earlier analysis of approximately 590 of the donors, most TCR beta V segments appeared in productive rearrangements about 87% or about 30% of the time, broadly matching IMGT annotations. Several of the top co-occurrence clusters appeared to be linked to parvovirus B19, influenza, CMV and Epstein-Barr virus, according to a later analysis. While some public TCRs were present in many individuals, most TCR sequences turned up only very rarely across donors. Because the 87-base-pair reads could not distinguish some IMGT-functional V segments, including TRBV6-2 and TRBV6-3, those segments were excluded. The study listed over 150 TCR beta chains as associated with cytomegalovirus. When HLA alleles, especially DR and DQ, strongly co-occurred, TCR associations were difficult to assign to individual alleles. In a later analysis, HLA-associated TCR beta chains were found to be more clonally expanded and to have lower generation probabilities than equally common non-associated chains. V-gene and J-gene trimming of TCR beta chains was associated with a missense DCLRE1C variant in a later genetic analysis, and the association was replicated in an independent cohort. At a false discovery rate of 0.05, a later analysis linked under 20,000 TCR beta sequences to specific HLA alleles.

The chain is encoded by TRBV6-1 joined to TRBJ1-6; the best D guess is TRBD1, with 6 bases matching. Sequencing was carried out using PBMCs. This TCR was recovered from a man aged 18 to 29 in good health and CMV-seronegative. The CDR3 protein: CASSEADSYNSPLHF. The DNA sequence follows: TGTGCCAGCAGTGAAGCGGACAGTTATAATTCACCCCTCCACTTT.